This TCR beta chain was sequenced for a study of regulatory T cells in long-lasting Graves disease (dated by TCRdb to the early 2020s). For context, the study as a whole: To count as having persistent Graves' disease, a patient had to have received antithyroid drug treatment for over 5 years with TSH receptor autoantibodies remaining persistently positive. The study took place in China and was registered as a clinical trial. Peripheral blood TCR sequencing and RNA sequencing compared persistent Graves' disease patients with newly diagnosed Graves' disease patients. TCR sequencing covered around 13 persistent and approximately 20 newly diagnosed Graves' disease patients, around 35 samples in total. In the clinical cohort, patients with persistent Graves' disease had used antithyroid drugs for an average of about 10.3 years. Beyond this particular receptor, the publication reports: The small sample size was acknowledged by the authors as a limitation that may reduce accuracy. A larger number of public clonotypes was shared among persistent patients (around 2,700) than among newly diagnosed patients (around 970). Because the primary lesion, thyroid tissue, could not be accessed, the study looked at peripheral blood alone. TRBV28, TRBJ1-2 and TRBJ2-5 were preferentially used in persistent disease, while TRBV20-1 and TRBJ2-1 were favored in newly diagnosed disease. Lower TCR Shannon entropy and fewer highly expanded clones were observed in persistent Graves' disease patients than in newly diagnosed patients, which suggested clonal expansion. Sequencing and analysis were restricted to the TCR beta chain.

The sample holds many counts of this clonotype. No cognate antigen has been identified for it. No clone much larger than this one lies a single base away; base qualities are absent. What the time point label conveys for this sample: persistent/refractory GD, antithyroid drugs over 5 years with positive TRAb. For both TCR sequencing and RNA sequencing, RNA was extracted from PBMCs in TRIzol. The diagnosis of Graves' disease followed American Thyroid Association guidelines. The patients came from an endocrinology department in Xi'an, China. Each patient gave approximately 10 milliliters of peripheral blood, collected in an EDTA anticoagulant tube. PBMCs were isolated by Ficoll Paque Plus density gradient separation without further T cell sorting. RNA quality was checked with an Agilent 2100 Bioanalyzer and agarose gel, and concentration with a NanoDrop 2000. The library was generated by multiplex PCR. Sequenced on an Illumina HiSeq 4000. TCR beta libraries were built with iRepertoire HTBI primers and Arm-PCR amplification of CDR3 regions. Before sequencing, the PCR products underwent gel purification. Turning to the authors' computational methods: Across samples, some 62 TRBV and 14 TRBJ segments were identified and used for gene usage analysis of CDR3 amino acid clonotypes. COPE and FqMerger were used to merge filtered high-quality paired reads into contigs. Contigs were aligned with BLAST to IMGT TRBV, TRBD and TRBJ reference genes, and CDR3 was defined per IMGT. Any clonotype with a frequency above 0.1% was counted as a highly expanded clone. Shannon entropy was used to measure repertoire diversity, and the Gini coefficient was used to measure V-J evenness. Public clonotypes were defined as clonotypes shared by more than one individual. TCRdb passed the public sequencing reads through fastp at Q25 and MiXCR, retaining productive beta sequences. Each record represents a unique CDR3 protein, reported with the most common genes and DNA among its rows. The authors' filters were not applied to this entry. This sample is represented by under 450,000 distinct CDR3 sequences; approximately 25% of them were singletons. Together, the top ten hold approximately 27% of the sample.

The junction shows trimming of 5 bases on V and 4 bases on J, and the gene matches do not reach 9 bases of it. From the cysteine up to the phenylalanine, the CDR3 has a length of 15 residues. Only the CDR3 DNA is retained, 45 bases long and in frame from the first base. CDR1 and CDR2 are read off the germline V gene as SGHTA and FQGNSA. Sample: peripheral blood mononuclear cells (PBMCs), taken when the disease was refractory, from a patient treated with antithyroid drugs. Recombination joined TRBV7-2 with TRBJ2-5; 8 central bases correspond to TRBD2. This TCR came from a woman aged 40 to 50 with Graves disease. Donor details come from another sample of the same person, matched by shared clones. The CDR3 is CASSQAGLVRETQYF. The DNA reads TGTGCCAGCAGCCAAGCGGGACTAGTACGAGAGACCCAGTACTTC.